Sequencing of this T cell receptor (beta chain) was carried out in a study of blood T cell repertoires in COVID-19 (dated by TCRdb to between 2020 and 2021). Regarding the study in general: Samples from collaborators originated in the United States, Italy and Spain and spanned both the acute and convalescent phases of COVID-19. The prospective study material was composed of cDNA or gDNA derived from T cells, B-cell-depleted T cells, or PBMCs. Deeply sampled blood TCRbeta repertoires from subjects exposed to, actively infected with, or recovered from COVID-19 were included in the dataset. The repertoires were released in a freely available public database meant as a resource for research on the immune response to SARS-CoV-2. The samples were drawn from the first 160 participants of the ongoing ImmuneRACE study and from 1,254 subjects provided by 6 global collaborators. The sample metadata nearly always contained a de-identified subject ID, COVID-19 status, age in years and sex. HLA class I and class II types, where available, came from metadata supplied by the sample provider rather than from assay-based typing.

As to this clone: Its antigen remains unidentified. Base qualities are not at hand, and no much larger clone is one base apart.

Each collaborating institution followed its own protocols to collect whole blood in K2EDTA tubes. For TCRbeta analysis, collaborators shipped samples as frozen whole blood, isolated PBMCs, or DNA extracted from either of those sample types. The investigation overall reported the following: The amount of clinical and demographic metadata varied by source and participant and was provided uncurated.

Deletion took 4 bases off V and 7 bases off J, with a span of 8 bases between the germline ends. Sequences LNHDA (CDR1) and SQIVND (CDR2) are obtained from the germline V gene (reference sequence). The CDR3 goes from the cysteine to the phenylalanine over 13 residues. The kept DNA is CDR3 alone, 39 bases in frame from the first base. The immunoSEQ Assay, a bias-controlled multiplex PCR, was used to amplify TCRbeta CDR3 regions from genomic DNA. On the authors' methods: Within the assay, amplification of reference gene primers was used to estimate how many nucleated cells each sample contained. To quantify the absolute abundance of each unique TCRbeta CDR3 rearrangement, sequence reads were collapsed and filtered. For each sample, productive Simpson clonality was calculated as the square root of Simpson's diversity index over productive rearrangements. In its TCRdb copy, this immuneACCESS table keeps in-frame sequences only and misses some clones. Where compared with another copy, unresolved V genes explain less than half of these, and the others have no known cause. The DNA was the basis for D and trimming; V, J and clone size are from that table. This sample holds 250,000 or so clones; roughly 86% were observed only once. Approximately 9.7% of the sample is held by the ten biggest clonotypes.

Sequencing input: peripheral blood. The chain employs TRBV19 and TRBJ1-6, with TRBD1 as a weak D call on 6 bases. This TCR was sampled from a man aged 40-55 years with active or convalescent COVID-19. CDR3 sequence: CASSTGQNSPLHF. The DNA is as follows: TGTGCCAGTAGTACCGGACAGAATTCACCCCTCCACTTT. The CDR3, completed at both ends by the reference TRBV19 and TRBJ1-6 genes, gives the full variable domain DGGITQSPKYLFRKEGQNVTLSCEQNLNHDAMYWYRQDPGQGLRLIYYSQIVNDFQKGDIAEGYSVSREKKESFPLTVTSAQKNPTAFYLCASSTGQNSPLHFGNGTRLTVT.